These 13 T cell receptor beta chains were sequenced from one sample in a study of immune evolution from preneoplasia to lung adenocarcinoma. Measured with immunoSEQ multiplex PCR; TCRdb has only the in-frame clones, and not every one. The sample records under 5,000 clones, around four fifths being singletons. Source material: FFPE minimally invasive lung adenocarcinoma tissue. The receptors stem from a person aged 55-79 years with lung adenocarcinoma.

The chain employs TRBV19 and TRBJ1-1; TRBD1 agrees at 7 bases. The ends lost 6 bases at V and 1 base at J; junction bases unmatched: 5. There are 14 residues in the CDR3. The germline CDR1 and CDR2 sequences are LNHDA and SQIVND (reference sequence). The CDR3 spells CASSISGGNTEAFF. As DNA, the CDR3 is TGTGCCAGTAGCATCTCAGGGGGGAACACTGAAGCTTTCTTT.

The V call is TRBV28, the J call TRBJ1-5, with 10 bases identical to TRBD1. The V and J ends lost 0 bases and 0 bases, in that order; junction bases with no gene match: 11. Per the germline V gene, CDR1 is MDHEN and CDR2 is SYDVKM. The CDR3 spans 20 residues. In DNA, the CDR3 is TGTGCCAGCAGTTTATGGGGGCGGGGGACAGGGGTCTTTAGCAATCAGCCCCAGCATTTT. As protein: CASSLWGRGTGVFSNQPQHF.

The sample holds a few counts of this clone. The chain links TRBV4-1 to TRBJ2-7; D perhaps matches TRBD2 (7 bases). From germline, CDR1 is MGHRA and CDR2 YSYEKL. Trimming stripped 0 bases from V and 3 bases from J, with 21 bases between. The CDR3 is 18 residues long. CDR3 sequence (DNA): TGCGCCAGCAGCCAAGATAGGGGGAGGGCTAGGGGTGGCTACGAGCAGTACTTC. This translates into CASSQDRGRARGGYEQYF.

This clone was seen more than once but under ten times. This chain links TRBV20-1 with TRBJ2-1; a weak D match, TRBD2 (5 bases). Trimming stripped 6 bases from V and 7 bases from J, with 10 bases between. This CDR3 comprises 11 residues. The V gene's germline CDR1 is DFQATT and CDR2 SNEGSKA (reference sequence). The CDR3 region has the DNA TGCAGTGCGCGGACTCTAAATGAGCAGTTCTTC. Translation gives CSARTLNEQFF.

V gene TRBV2 combines with J gene TRBJ1-3; 8 bases fit TRBD1. J gave up 1 base and V 2 bases, and 4 bases lay outside the gene matches. The CDR3 covers 16 residues. Germline V gene sequence: CDR1 SNHLY, CDR2 FYNNEI. This CDR3 reads CASSELGTGSGNTIYF. In DNA, the CDR3 is TGTGCCAGCAGTGAACTGGGGACAGGTTCTGGAAACACCATATATTTT.

The V call is TRBV10-3, the J call TRBJ1-6, with D unclear. CDR1 and CDR2 from the germline V gene are ENHRY and SYGVKD. Trimming stripped 8 bases from V and 9 bases from J, with 14 bases between. This CDR3 comprises 13 residues. CDR3 sequence: CAIGMGKASPLHF. CDR3 sequence (DNA): TGTGCCATCGGTATGGGGAAAGCTTCACCCCTCCACTTT.

The chain joins TRBV6-1 to TRBJ2-5, with D possibly being TRBD2 (6 bases). Between the trimmed V and J ends, which lost 5 bases and 2 bases, there was a span of 15 bases. The CDR3 consists of 15 residues. Germline V gene sequence: CDR1 MNHNS, CDR2 SASEGT. The DNA for the CDR3 is TGTGCCAGCAGTTCCCTCCCGGGAGCGCAAGAGACCCAGTACTTC. Translation gives CASSSLPGAQETQYF.

V usage is TRBV5-1 and J usage is TRBJ1-3; no clear D. The V gene's germline CDR1 is SGHRS and CDR2 YFSETQ. V lost 4 bases to trimming and J lost 2 bases, with 10 bases between them. The CDR3 is 14 residues long. The CDR3 loop reads CASSPAGTGNTIYF. In DNA form, the CDR3 reads TGCGCCAGCAGCCCAGCCGGGACTGGAAACACCATATATTTT.

The gene calls are TRBV5-6 and TRBJ1-1, with unresolved D. CDR3 length: 14 amino acids. Looked up from germline, CDR1 is SGHDT and CDR2 is YYEEEE. Trimming removed 4 bases from V and 2 bases from J, with 12 bases in between. DNA of the CDR3: TGTGCCAGCAGCAGGGAAGCCAGCAACACTGAAGCTTTCTTT. Its translation: CASSREASNTEAFF.

The J gene is TRBJ2-7, the V gene TRBV7-9; TRBD2 is a possible D gene (5 bases). Trimming removed 2 bases from V and 5 bases from J, with 13 bases in between. The germline V gene encodes CDR1 SEHNR and CDR2 FQNEAQ (reference sequence). This CDR3 has 14 residues. The CDR3 loop reads CASSLSIGRDEQYF. DNA for the CDR3: TGTGCCAGCAGCTTAAGTATAGGGAGAGACGAGCAGTACTTC.

The CDR3 DNA reads TGTGCCTGGAGTTTCACCGGGCCCCCGGGTGAGCAGTTCTTC. Translated, it gives CAWSFTGPPGEQFF. The gene calls are TRBV30 and TRBJ2-1; D not certain. The CDR3 contains 14 residues. Trimming pared 2 bases from V and 9 bases from J, leaving 17 bases between. Germline assignment: CDR1 GTSNPN and CDR2 SVGIG (reference sequence).

The chain uses TRBV15 and TRBJ2-1, with TRBD2 matching over 7 bases. Trimming removed 0 bases from V and 4 bases from J; junction bases left unmatched: 0. This CDR3 has 14 amino acids. Germline CDR1 reads LNHNV; CDR2 reads YYDKDF (reference sequence). CDR3 region: CATSREREYNEQFF. For the CDR3, the DNA is TGTGCCACCAGCAGAGAGCGGGAGTACAATGAGCAGTTCTTC.

The gene calls are TRBV5-5 and TRBJ1-2; perhaps TRBD1 as D (6 bases). Germline V gene sequence: CDR1 SGHKS, CDR2 YYEKEE (reference sequence). The CDR3 is 15 amino acids. Trimming left V 4 bases short and J 0 bases short, with 13 bases between. The chain's CDR3 is CASSPQGLPNYGYTF. CDR3 bases: TGTGCCAGCAGCCCCCAGGGGCTACCTAACTATGGCTACACCTTC. The complete variable domain, with remaining parts taken from reference TRBV5-5 and TRBJ1-2, reads DAGVTQSPTHLIKTRGQQVTLRCSPISGHKSVSWYQQVLGQGPQFIFQYYEKEERGRGNFPDRFSARQFPNYSSELNVNALLLGDSALYLCASSPQGLPNYGYTFGSGTRLTVV.